Sequencing of this T cell receptor beta chain was carried out in a study of early T cells in non-severe SARS-CoV-2 infection. Study details: RNA in bulk from unsorted whole blood was sequenced, and chains were unpaired.

Unique molecular identifiers tagged individual cDNA molecules. TCRdb processed the 5' RACE reads anew with MiXCR; each CDR3 protein has one entry. Of 100,000 or so distinct CDR3 sequences in the sample, about 12% were seen once. Sequencing was done on a sample of whole blood. The sequence derives from an adult who was a healthcare worker with PCR-confirmed SARS-CoV-2 infection or an uninfected control (not recorded which).

The CDR3 region has the DNA TGTGCCAGCAGTTCACTAGCGGGGGTCACAGATACGCAGTATTTT. Translating gives CASSSLAGVTDTQYF. V and J are TRBV28 and TRBJ2-3, with 11 bases fitting TRBD2. CDR3 size: 15 residues. With 4 bases clipped from V and 2 bases from J, the junction kept 2 bases outside the gene matches. The germline V gene encodes CDR1 MDHEN and CDR2 SYDVKM.